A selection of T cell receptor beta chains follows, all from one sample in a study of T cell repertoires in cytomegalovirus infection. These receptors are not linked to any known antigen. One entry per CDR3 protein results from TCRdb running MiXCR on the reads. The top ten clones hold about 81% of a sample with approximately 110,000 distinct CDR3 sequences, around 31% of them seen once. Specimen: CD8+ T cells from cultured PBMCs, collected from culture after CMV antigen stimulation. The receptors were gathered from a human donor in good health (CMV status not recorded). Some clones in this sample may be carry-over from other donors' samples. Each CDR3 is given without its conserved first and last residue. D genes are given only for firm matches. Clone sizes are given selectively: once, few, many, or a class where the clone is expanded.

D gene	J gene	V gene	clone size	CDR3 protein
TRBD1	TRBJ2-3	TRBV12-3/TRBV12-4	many	ASSLHTPGTGALDTQY
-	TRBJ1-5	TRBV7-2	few	ASSLDTGWADQPQH
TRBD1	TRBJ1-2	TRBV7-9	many	ASSFSQGDYGYT
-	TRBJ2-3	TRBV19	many	ASSIGITDTQY
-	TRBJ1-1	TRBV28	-	ASSLGTPGAF
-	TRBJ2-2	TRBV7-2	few	ASSAQRPSTGELF
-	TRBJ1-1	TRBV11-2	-	ASSLARTGTEAF
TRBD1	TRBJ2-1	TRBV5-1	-	ASSLELGQGAYEQF
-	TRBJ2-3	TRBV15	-	ATSRDVDTQY
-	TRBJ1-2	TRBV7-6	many	ASSRSPGSTVGERDGYT